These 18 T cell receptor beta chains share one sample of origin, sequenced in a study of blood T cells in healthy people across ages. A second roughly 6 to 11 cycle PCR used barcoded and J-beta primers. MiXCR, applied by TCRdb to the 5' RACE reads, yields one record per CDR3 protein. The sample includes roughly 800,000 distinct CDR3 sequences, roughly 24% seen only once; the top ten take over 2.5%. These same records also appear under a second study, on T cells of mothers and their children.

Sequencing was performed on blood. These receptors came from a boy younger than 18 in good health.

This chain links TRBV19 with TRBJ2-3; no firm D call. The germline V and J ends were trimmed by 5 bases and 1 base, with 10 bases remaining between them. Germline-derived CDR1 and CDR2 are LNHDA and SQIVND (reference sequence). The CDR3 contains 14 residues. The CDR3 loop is CASSGLFRTDTQYF. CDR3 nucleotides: TGTGCCAGTAGTGGGCTGTTCCGCACAGATACGCAGTATTTT.

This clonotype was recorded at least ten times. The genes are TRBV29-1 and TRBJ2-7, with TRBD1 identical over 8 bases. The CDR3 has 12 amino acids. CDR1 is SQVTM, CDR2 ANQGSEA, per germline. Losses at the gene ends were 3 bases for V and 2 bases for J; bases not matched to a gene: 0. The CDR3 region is CSVEGQAYEQYF. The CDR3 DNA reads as TGCAGCGTTGAGGGACAGGCCTACGAGCAGTACTTC.

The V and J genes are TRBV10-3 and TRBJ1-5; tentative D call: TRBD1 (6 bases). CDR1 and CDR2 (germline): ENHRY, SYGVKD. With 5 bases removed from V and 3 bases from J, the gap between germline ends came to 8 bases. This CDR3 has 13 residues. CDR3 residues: CAISSGDNQPQHF. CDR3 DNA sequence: TGTGCCATCAGTTCAGGGGACAATCAGCCCCAGCATTTT.

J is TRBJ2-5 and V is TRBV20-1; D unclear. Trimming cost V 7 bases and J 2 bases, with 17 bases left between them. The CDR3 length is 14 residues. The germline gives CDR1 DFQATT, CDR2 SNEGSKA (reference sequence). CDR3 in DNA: TGCAGTGTGGCGGTCCCCGGCCTACAAGAGACCCAGTACTTC. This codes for CSVAVPGLQETQYF.

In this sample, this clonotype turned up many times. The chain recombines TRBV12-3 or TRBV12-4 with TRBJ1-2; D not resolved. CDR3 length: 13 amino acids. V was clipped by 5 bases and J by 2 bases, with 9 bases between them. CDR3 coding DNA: TGTGCCAGCAGTCACGACGGCAACTATGGCTACACCTTC. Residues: CASSHDGNYGYTF.

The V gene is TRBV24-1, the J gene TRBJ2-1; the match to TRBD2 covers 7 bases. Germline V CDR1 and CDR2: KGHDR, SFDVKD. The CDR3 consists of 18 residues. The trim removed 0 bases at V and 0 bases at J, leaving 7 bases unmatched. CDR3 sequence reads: CATSDLGRGQSSYNEQFF. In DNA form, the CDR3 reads TGTGCCACCAGTGATTTGGGGAGGGGTCAGAGCTCCTACAATGAGCAGTTCTTC.

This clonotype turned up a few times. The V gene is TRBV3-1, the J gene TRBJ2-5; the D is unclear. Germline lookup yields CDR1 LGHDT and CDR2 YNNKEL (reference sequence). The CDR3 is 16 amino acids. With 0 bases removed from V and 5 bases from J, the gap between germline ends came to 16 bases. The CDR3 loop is CASSQDGPAPKETQYF. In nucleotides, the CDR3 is TGTGCCAGCAGCCAAGATGGGCCAGCCCCTAAGGAGACCCAGTACTTC.

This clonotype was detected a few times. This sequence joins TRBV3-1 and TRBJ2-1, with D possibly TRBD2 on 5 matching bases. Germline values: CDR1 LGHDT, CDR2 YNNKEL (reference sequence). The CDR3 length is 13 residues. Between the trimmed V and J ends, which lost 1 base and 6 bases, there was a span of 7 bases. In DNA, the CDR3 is TGTGCCAGCAGCCAAGTTGCGGGCAATGAGCAGTTCTTC. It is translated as CASSQVAGNEQFF.

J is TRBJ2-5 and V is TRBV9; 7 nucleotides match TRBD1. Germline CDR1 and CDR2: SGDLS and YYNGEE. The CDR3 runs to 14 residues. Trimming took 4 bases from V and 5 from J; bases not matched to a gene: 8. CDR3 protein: CASSPPTGWETQYF. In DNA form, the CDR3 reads TGTGCCAGCAGCCCCCCGACAGGGTGGGAGACCCAGTACTTC.

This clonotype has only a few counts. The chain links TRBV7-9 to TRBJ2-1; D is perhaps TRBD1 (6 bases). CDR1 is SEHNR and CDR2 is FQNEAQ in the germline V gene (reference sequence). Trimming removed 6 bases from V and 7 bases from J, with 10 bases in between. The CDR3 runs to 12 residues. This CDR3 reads CASSWDNNEQFF. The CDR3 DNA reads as TGTGCCAGCAGTTGGGACAATAATGAGCAGTTCTTC. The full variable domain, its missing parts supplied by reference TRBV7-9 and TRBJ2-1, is DTGVSQNPRHKITKRGQNVTFRCDPISEHNRLYWYRQTLGQGPEFLTYFQNEAQLEKSRLLSDRFSAERPKGSFSTLEIQRTEQGDSAMYLCASSWDNNEQFFGPGTRLTVL.

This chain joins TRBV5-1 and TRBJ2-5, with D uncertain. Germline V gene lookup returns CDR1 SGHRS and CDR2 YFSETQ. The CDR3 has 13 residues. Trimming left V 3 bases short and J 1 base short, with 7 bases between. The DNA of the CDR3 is TGCGCCAGCAGCTCGTGGGGCCAAGAGACCCAGTACTTC. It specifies CASSSWGQETQYF.

The CDR3 spells CASSPRGGRYSGANVLTF. The DNA of the CDR3 is TGTGCCAGCAGCCCCCGGGGTGGGAGGTACTCTGGGGCCAACGTCCTGACTTTC. V usage is TRBV11-2 and J usage is TRBJ2-6; maybe TRBD2 (6 bases). With 5 bases removed from V and 0 bases from J, the gap between germline ends came to 17 bases. The CDR3 length is 18 residues. Germline CDR1 reads SGHAT; CDR2 reads FQNNGV.

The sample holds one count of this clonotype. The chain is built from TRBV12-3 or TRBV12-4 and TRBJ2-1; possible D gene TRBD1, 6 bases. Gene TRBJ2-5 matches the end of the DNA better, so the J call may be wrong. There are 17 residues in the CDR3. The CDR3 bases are TGTGCCAGCAGTTTAATTGTCCCGGGACAATACGGAGAGACCCAGTACTTC. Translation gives CASSLIVPGQYGETQYF.

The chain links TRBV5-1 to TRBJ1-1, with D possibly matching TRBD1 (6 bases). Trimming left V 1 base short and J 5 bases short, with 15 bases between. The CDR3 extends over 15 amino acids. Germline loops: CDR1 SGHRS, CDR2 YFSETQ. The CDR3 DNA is TGCGCCAGCAGCTTGTTCGGGGGGGCGAGGACTGAAGCTTTCTTT. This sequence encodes CASSLFGGARTEAFF.

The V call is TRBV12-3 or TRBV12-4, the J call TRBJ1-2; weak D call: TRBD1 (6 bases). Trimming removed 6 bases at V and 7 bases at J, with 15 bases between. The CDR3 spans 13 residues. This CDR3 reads CASRQTGGIGYTF. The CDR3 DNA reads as TGTGCCAGCAGACAGACAGGAGGAATTGGCTACACCTTC.

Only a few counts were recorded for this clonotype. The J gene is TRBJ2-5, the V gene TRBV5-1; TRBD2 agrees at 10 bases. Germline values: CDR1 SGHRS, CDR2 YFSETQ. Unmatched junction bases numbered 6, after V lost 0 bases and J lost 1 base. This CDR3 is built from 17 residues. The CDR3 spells CASSLDPSGGSQETQYF. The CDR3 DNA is TGCGCCAGCAGCTTGGATCCTAGCGGGGGCTCCCAAGAGACCCAGTACTTC.

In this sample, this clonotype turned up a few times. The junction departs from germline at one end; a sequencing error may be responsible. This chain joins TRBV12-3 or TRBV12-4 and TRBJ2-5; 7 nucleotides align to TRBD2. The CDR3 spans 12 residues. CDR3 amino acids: CASSPLRGTYHF. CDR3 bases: TGTGCCAGCAGTCCTCTGCGGGGGACCTATCACTTC.

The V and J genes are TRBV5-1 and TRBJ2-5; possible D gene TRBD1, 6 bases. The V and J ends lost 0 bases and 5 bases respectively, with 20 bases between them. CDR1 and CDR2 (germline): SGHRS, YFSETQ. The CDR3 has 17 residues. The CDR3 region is CASSLGARTARRETQYF. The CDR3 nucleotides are TGCGCCAGCAGCTTGGGAGCTAGGACAGCCCGCCGGGAGACCCAGTACTTC.